The 4 T cell receptor beta chains presented below share a single source sample, sequenced in a study of human T cells and chemical hapten exposure. Time point: patch test 2, 6 weeks after DPC sensitization. Specified treatment: therapeutic diphenylcyclopropenone sensitization with weekly scalp DPC. TCRdb processed the RACE reads anew with MiXCR; each CDR3 protein has one entry. The sample holds approximately 87,000 distinct CDR3 sequences, 10% to 12% seen once. Here the sequenced sample was whole blood, taken in connection with sensitization to the hapten diphenylcyclopropenone (DPC). The receptor set was obtained from a woman aged 40 to 55 with alopecia areata. Some clones in this sample may be carry-over from other donors' samples.

The chain has TRBV12-3 or TRBV12-4 and TRBJ1-2, with TRBD1 matching 7 bases. Unmatched junction bases numbered 3, after V lost 3 bases and J lost 2 bases. CDR3 length equals 14 residues. DNA of the CDR3: TGTGCCAGCAGTTTGATAGGGGGCAACTATGGCTACACCTTC. It translates to CASSLIGGNYGYTF.

The J gene is TRBJ1-5, the V gene TRBV19; D ambiguous. The CDR3 contains 15 residues. V gave up 1 base and J gave up 0 bases, with 7 bases separating them. CDR1 and CDR2 from the germline V gene are LNHDA and SQIVND (reference sequence). This chain's CDR3 is CASSIGRDSNQPQHF. The CDR3 region has the DNA TGTGCCAGTAGTATAGGACGGGATAGCAATCAGCCCCAGCATTTT.

This clonotype was recorded many times. The rearrangement links TRBV5-4 to TRBJ1-6, with 7 bases aligning to TRBD1. Germline V gene sequence: CDR1 SGHNT, CDR2 YYREEE (reference sequence). CDR3 length equals 15 residues. V lost 0 bases, J lost 6 bases, and 3 bases stayed unmatched. The CDR3 DNA sequence: TGTGCCAGCAGCTTGGTGGGACAGCCTAATTCACCCCTCCACTTT. It specifies CASSLVGQPNSPLHF.

The table lists this clonotype with a few counts. This chain joins TRBV4-3 and TRBJ2-3; D uncertain. In germline, CDR1 is LGHNA, CDR2 YSLEER. V lost 0 bases, J lost 6 bases, and 10 bases lay in between. The CDR3 has 14 residues. In DNA, the CDR3 is TGCGCCAGCAGCCAAGAAGGGTCCGGGGATACGCAGTATTTT. Translated, it gives CASSQEGSGDTQYF.